The 24 T cell receptor beta chains in this list originate from one sample, sequenced in a study of CD8 T cells in Susac syndrome. The RNA input was about 0.45 to 1 ug, and it was reverse transcribed with random hexamers. Each CDR3 protein gets one entry after TCRdb re-called the immunoSEQ multiplex PCR reads with MiXCR. The repertoire consists of roughly 120,000 distinct CDR3 sequences, with around 97% occurring once and the leading ten covering more than 0.095%. The sample comprised CD4+ T cells from PBMCs. The receptor source for this set is a human donor in good health.

This chain uses TRBV11-2 with TRBJ2-7; D perhaps matches TRBD1 (6 bases). V lost 0 bases to trimming and J lost 4 bases, with 13 bases between them. The CDR3 runs to 15 residues. CDR1 and CDR2 (germline): SGHAT, FQNNGV. CDR3 bases: TGTGCCAGCAGCTTAGATTTTGGGACATCATACGAGCAGTACTTC. Protein product: CASSLDFGTSYEQYF.

For this clonotype: A junction boundary mismatches the germline segment, possibly from a read error. The chain carries TRBV9 and TRBJ2-6; D possibly corresponds to TRBD1 (5 bases). Germline CDR1 SGDLS, CDR2 YYNGEE. This CDR3 is built from 15 residues. CDR3 nucleotide sequence: TGTGTCAGCAGCGTAGAAGGGGCTGGGGCCAACGTCCTGACTTTC. Protein product: CVSSVEGAGANVLTF.

This chain joins TRBV3-1 and TRBJ2-1, with TRBD2 matching 8 bases. The J segment lost 13 bases and the V segment lost 1 base, leaving 6 bases of the junction unmatched. The CDR3 consists of 13 residues. In germline, CDR1 is LGHDT, CDR2 YNNKEL (reference sequence). CDR3 DNA sequence: TGTGCCAGCAGCCAAGCGTCCGGGAGGGTTCAGTTCTTC. Translating it yields CASSQASGRVQFF.

This clonotype was seen only once. V gene TRBV24-1 combines with J gene TRBJ2-2; 8 positions match TRBD1. V was clipped by 4 bases and J by 3 bases; unmatched bases: 6. The CDR3 covers 16 residues. Per the germline V gene, CDR1 is KGHDR and CDR2 is SFDVKD. The CDR3 DNA reads as TGTGCCACCAGTGACGGGGACAGGTTACACACCGGGGAGCTGTTTTTT. Protein product: CATSDGDRLHTGELFF.

This chain links TRBV30 with TRBJ2-7; no clear D gene. Germline values: CDR1 GTSNPN, CDR2 SVGIG (reference sequence). V lost 5 bases to trimming and J lost 4 bases, with 6 bases between them. There are 10 residues in the CDR3. The CDR3 DNA sequence: TGTGCCTGGGGCACTTACGAGCAGTACTTC. Its translation is CAWGTYEQYF.

The chain combines TRBV6-6 with TRBJ2-2, with TRBD1 identical over 10 bases. Trimming cost V 5 bases and J 8 bases; bases outside gene matches: 8. Per germline, CDR1 MNHNY and CDR2 SVGAGI (reference sequence). The CDR3 is 15 residues long. CDR3 nucleotides: TGTGCCAGCAGTCGCCAGACAGGGGGCGGGGGGGAGCTGTTTTTT. Amino acids: CASSRQTGGGGELFF.

The rearrangement uses TRBV20-1 and TRBJ2-7; TRBD1 or TRBD2 may be the D gene (5 bases each). The CDR3 covers 13 residues. Trimming left V 6 bases short and J 3 bases short, with 15 bases between. Germline lookup yields CDR1 DFQATT and CDR2 SNEGSKA (reference sequence). The CDR3 region has the DNA TGCAGTGCCCTGGGGACGGTAAACTACGAGCAGTACTTC. Residues: CSALGTVNYEQYF.

This chain links TRBV6-4 with TRBJ1-1; D not certain. The germline V and J ends were trimmed by 9 bases and 1 base, with 9 bases remaining between them. This CDR3 region has 12 residues. Germline V CDR1 and CDR2: MRHNA, SNTAGT. The CDR3 sequence: CASPPGNTEAFF. CDR3 in DNA: TGTGCCAGTCCCCCTGGGAACACTGAAGCTTTCTTT.

The chain is built from TRBV19 and TRBJ2-2; 11 bases agree with TRBD2. Germline assignment: CDR1 LNHDA and CDR2 SQIVND (reference sequence). J lost 1 base, V lost 4 bases, and 5 bases had no gene match. This CDR3 region has 17 residues. This CDR3 reads CASSTGGLAGNTGELFF. CDR3 DNA sequence: TGTGCCAGTAGTACCGGCGGACTAGCGGGGAACACCGGGGAGCTGTTTTTT. Full variable domain (remainder filled in from reference TRBV19 and TRBJ2-2): DGGITQSPKYLFRKEGQNVTLSCEQNLNHDAMYWYRQDPGQGLRLIYYSQIVNDFQKGDIAEGYSVSREKKESFPLTVTSAQKNPTAFYLCASSTGGLAGNTGELFFGEGSRLTVL.

This CDR3 is CASSYARRGTYEQYF. The CDR3 nucleotides read TGTGCCAGCAGTTACGCCCGGAGGGGAACCTACGAGCAGTACTTC. The chain combines TRBV6-5 with TRBJ2-7, with a possible D match to TRBD2 (6 bases). V was shortened by 2 bases and J by 2 bases, with 13 bases between the two germline ends. CDR1 is MNHEY and CDR2 is SVGAGI in the germline V gene. CDR3 size: 15 residues.

The J gene is TRBJ2-3, the V gene TRBV14; D remains unclear. V lost 3 bases and J lost 1, with 14 bases in between. Germline V gene sequence: CDR1 SGHDN, CDR2 FVKESK. The CDR3 runs to 16 residues. CDR3 amino acids: CASSHASSRRTDTQYF. The CDR3 nucleotides read TGTGCCAGCAGCCACGCTTCCTCTCGCCGCACAGATACGCAGTATTTT.

The rearrangement links TRBV29-1 to TRBJ2-3; D is possibly TRBD2 (6 bases). The germline CDR1 and CDR2 sequences are SQVTM and ANQGSEA. Deletions cut 4 bases from V and 3 bases from J, with 11 bases between. The CDR3 sequence is 13 residues long. The CDR3 bases are TGCAGCGTTGTTGGGGCGGGGACAGATACGCAGTATTTT. As protein: CSVVGAGTDTQYF.

This clonotype appeared a single time. The V and J genes are TRBV29-1 and TRBJ2-1, with 11 bases that match TRBD2. V lost 4 bases, J lost 6 bases, and 11 bases stayed unmatched. The germline V gene has CDR1 SQVTM and CDR2 ANQGSEA. CDR3 length equals 16 residues. The CDR3 spells CSVGAIAGGPLNEQFF. DNA for the CDR3: TGCAGCGTTGGGGCTATAGCGGGAGGGCCCCTCAATGAGCAGTTCTTC.

V and J are TRBV4-1 and TRBJ2-5; 11 bases fit TRBD2. This CDR3 contains 17 residues. The J segment lost 2 bases and the V segment lost 3 bases, leaving 8 bases of the junction unmatched. Germline V gene lookup returns CDR1 MGHRA and CDR2 YSYEKL. This CDR3 is CASSHAPGLAVQETQYF. In nucleotides, the CDR3 is TGCGCCAGCAGCCACGCCCCGGGACTAGCGGTTCAAGAGACCCAGTACTTC.

V gene TRBV20-1 combines with J gene TRBJ2-7; 10 bases fit TRBD2. Trimming took 6 bases from V and 0 from J; bases not matched to a gene: 8. The CDR3 consists of 15 residues. Germline V CDR1 and CDR2: DFQATT, SNEGSKA (reference sequence). The DNA of the CDR3 is TGCAGTGCCGTTAGCGGGGGGCCCGACTCCTACGAGCAGTACTTC. Translated, it gives CSAVSGGPDSYEQYF.

This chain connects TRBV6-5 to TRBJ2-7; no reliable D call. Germline CDR1 is MNHEY and CDR2 is SVGAGI. The CDR3 consists of 13 residues. Trimming shortened V by 4 bases and J by 0 bases, and 7 bases separated the two germline ends. CDR3 region: CASSLAGSYEQYF. CDR3 nucleotide sequence: TGTGCCAGCAGTTTAGCCGGCTCCTACGAGCAGTACTTC.

The rearrangement joins TRBV20-1 to TRBJ2-7; 7 bases are a match to TRBD1. CDR1 is DFQATT and CDR2 is SNEGSKA in the germline V gene (reference sequence). V dropped 5 bases and J dropped 0; count of bases not matched to a gene: 1. The CDR3 totals 12 residues. The CDR3 sequence is CSAWDSSYEQYF. CDR3 DNA sequence: TGCAGTGCTTGGGACAGCTCCTACGAGCAGTACTTC.

This sequence joins TRBV20-1 and TRBJ2-7, with D possibly being TRBD2 (5 bases). V dropped 1 base and J dropped 1 base, with 11 bases sitting between them. From germline, CDR1 is DFQATT and CDR2 SNEGSKA (reference sequence). This CDR3 is 14 amino acids long. This CDR3 is CSARGSRGSYEQYF. The CDR3 region has the DNA TGCAGTGCTAGAGGTAGCAGAGGGTCCTACGAGCAGTACTTC.

The chain links TRBV11-2 to TRBJ2-3; 7 nucleotides align to TRBD2. The CDR3 extends over 14 amino acids. The V and J ends lost 4 bases and 3 bases, in that order; junction bases with no gene match: 4. CDR1 is SGHAT, CDR2 FQNNGV, per germline. CDR3 sequence reads: CASSWGGRTDTQYF. The CDR3 DNA is TGTGCCAGCAGCTGGGGGGGGAGGACAGATACGCAGTATTTT.

V usage is TRBV7-2 and J usage is TRBJ1-1; tentative D call: TRBD1 (5 bases). The germline V and J ends were trimmed by 2 bases and 1 base, with 11 bases remaining between them. Germline CDR1 SGHTA, CDR2 FQGNSA. The CDR3 sequence is 15 residues long. The CDR3 sequence: CASSLRVGGNTEAFF. The CDR3 DNA reads TGTGCCAGCAGCTTACGCGTCGGGGGGAACACTGAAGCTTTCTTT.

This chain links TRBV7-2 with TRBJ2-5, with 8 bases fitting TRBD2. The CDR3 spans 16 residues. Germline CDR1 and CDR2: SGHTA and FQGNSA. V lost 3 bases to trimming and J lost 3 bases; unmatched junction nucleotides: 9. The CDR3 region has the DNA TGTGCCAGCAGCTTGGTTGGGAGTAGCGGGAAAGAGACCCAGTACTTC. Protein product: CASSLVGSSGKETQYF.

The chain carries TRBV2 and TRBJ2-7; D unclear. V lost 2 bases, J lost 1 base, and 12 bases lay in between. The CDR3 runs 15 residues. CDR1 is SNHLY, CDR2 FYNNEI, per germline. CDR3 sequence (DNA): TGTGCCAGCAGTGAAACTTACTCACGGTCCTACGAGCAGTACTTC. Amino acid sequence: CASSETYSRSYEQYF.

Written as DNA, the CDR3 is TGCAGACTTGCCCCGGGCGGAGGGGGCGCTGGGGCCAACGTCCTGACTTTC. Protein: CRLAPGGGGAGANVLTF. The V and J genes are TRBV29-1 and TRBJ2-6; D might be TRBD1 (7 bases). This CDR3 is 17 amino acids long. Germline CDR1 and CDR2: SQVTM and ANQGSEA.

A note on this clonotype: A junction end diverges from the germline sequence, so it may reflect a read error. The chain combines TRBV3-1 with TRBJ2-7, with TRBD1 as a possible D gene (5 bases). Germline V CDR1 and CDR2: LGHDT, YNNKEL (reference sequence). The CDR3 consists of 15 residues. CDR3 nucleotide sequence: TGTGCCTGCAGCCAAGATCGGGCAGGGAAGGACGAGCAGTACTTC. Translation: CACSQDRAGKDEQYF.